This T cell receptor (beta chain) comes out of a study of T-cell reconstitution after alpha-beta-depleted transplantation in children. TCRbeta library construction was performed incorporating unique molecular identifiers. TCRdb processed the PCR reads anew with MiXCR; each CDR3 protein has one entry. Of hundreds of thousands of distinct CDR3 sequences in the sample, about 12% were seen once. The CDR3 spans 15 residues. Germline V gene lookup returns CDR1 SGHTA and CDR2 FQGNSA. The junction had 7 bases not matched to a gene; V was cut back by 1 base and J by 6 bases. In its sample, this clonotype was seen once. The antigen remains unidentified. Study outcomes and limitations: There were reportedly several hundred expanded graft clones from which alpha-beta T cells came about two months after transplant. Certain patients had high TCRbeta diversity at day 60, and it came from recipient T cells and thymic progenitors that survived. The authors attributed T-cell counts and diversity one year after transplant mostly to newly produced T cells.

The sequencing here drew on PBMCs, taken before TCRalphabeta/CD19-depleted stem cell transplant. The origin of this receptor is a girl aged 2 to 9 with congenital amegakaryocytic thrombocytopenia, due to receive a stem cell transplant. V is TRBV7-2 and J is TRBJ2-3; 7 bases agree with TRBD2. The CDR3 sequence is CASSLDGVGGDTQYF. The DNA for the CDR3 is TGTGCCAGCAGCTTAGACGGGGTGGGGGGGGATACGCAGTATTTT.